The rows below give T cell receptor beta chains drawn from one sample of a study of OX40 agonist ivuxolimab in advanced cancers. The method was immunoSEQ multiplex PCR; TCRdb's version includes in-frame clones alone and lacks a portion of them. Found here are about 22,000 clones, 80% to 90% of them singletons; the top ten hold 30% to 35%. Sequenced here: CD4+ or CD8+ T cells sorted from blood, sampled in a trial of the OX40 agonist ivuxolimab. These TCRs come from an adult with an advanced solid tumor such as melanoma, head and neck, liver or kidney cancer. CDR3s include the opening cysteine and the closing phenylalanine or tryptophan. D genes are given only for firm matches. The size field is filled for only some rows; it gives once, few, many or a size class.

v_gene	j_gene	d_gene	abundance	CDR3aa	CDR3nt
TRBV7-9	TRBJ2-1	-	-	CASSLETDEQFF	TGTGCCAGCAGCTTAGAAACGGATGAGCAGTTCTTC
TRBV11-2	TRBJ2-3	-	-	CASSLGEGDTQYF	TGTGCCAGCAGCTTAGGGGAAGGAGATACGCAGTATTTT
TRBV4-1	TRBJ2-3	TRBD2	-	CASSQRGLAGNTDTQYF	TGCGCCAGCAGCCAAAGAGGACTAGCGGGAAACACAGATACGCAGTATTTT
TRBV15	TRBJ1-5	TRBD1	once	CATSRESGTGVGNQPQHF	TGTGCCACCAGCAGAGAGTCCGGGACAGGGGTTGGCAATCAGCCCCAGCATTTT
TRBV5-6	TRBJ2-1	-	-	CASSWGGVYNEQFF	TGTGCCAGCAGCTGGGGGGGCGTCTACAATGAGCAGTTCTTC
TRBV5-1	TRBJ2-3	-	-	CASSPLTISTDTQYF	TGCGCCAGCAGCCCACTGACAATCAGCACAGATACGCAGTATTTT
TRBV5-1	TRBJ1-1	-	-	CASSLGEAFTEAFF	TGCGCCAGCAGCTTGGGGGAAGCGTTCACTGAAGCTTTCTTT
TRBV29-1	TRBJ2-2	TRBD2	-	CSVLAGVPGELFF	TGCAGCGTTCTAGCGGGGGTGCCCGGGGAGCTGTTTTTT
TRBV11-2	TRBJ1-2	TRBD1	-	CASSLGTVNYGYTF	TGTGCCAGCAGCTTGGGGACAGTCAACTATGGCTACACCTTC
TRBV7-8	TRBJ2-2	-	-	CASSFSGLPSTGELFF	TGTGCCAGCAGCTTCTCTGGACTCCCGAGCACCGGGGAGCTGTTTTTT
TRBV27	TRBJ1-1	-	-	CASSLSPAVNTEAFF	TGTGCCAGCAGTTTATCACCAGCTGTGAACACTGAAGCTTTCTTT